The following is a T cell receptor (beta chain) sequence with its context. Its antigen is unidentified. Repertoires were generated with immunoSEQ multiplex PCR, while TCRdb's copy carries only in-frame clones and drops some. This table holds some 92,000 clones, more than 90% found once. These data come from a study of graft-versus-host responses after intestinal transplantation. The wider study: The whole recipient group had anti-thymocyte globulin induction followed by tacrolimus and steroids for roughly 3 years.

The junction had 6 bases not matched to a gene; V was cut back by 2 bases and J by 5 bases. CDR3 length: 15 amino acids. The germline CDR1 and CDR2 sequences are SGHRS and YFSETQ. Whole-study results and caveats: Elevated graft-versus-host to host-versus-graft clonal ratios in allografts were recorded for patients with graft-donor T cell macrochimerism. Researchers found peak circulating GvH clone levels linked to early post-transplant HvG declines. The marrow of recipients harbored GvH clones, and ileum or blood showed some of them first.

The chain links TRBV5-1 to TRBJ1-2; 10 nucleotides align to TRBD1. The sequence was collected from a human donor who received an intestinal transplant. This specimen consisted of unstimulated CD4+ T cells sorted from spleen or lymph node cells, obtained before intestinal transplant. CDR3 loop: CASSFSRTGGYGYTF. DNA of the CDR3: TGCGCCAGCAGCTTTTCGCGGACAGGGGGTTATGGCTACACCTTC.